Listed below are T cell receptor beta chains from one sample, sequenced in a study of blood T cell repertoires in COVID-19. Assay: immunoSEQ multiplex PCR; the TCRdb copy retains only in-frame clones and omits some. This repertoire shows approximately 110,000 clones, around 74% found once; its top ten account for approximately 6%. The sample was peripheral blood. These TCRs come from a man at least 80 years old with COVID-19, enrolled during active disease. Both conserved end residues are part of each CDR3. The order of the fields is V gene, J gene, D gene, clone size, CDR3 DNA, CDR3 protein. The D gene is left open where the match is weak. The size of a clone is reported for some rows only, either as once, few or many, or as a class for expanded clones.

V gene: TRBV6-5; J gene: TRBJ2-5; D gene: NA; clone size: NA; CDR3 DNA: TGTGCCAGCAGGGGCGTACAAGAGACCCAGTACTTC; CDR3 protein: CASRGVQETQYF
V gene: TRBV6-5; J gene: TRBJ2-3; D gene: TRBD2; clone size: NA; CDR3 DNA: TGTGCCAGCAGGGGACTAGCGAGCACAGATACGCAGTATTTT; CDR3 protein: CASRGLASTDTQYF
V gene: TRBV5-8; J gene: TRBJ1-2; D gene: NA; clone size: few; CDR3 DNA: TGTGCCAGCAGCCAAACAGGGAGCTATGGCTACACCTTC; CDR3 protein: CASSQTGSYGYTF
V gene: TRBV5-1; J gene: TRBJ2-1; D gene: TRBD2; clone size: NA; CDR3 DNA: TGCGCCAGCAGCTTGCTGGGACTAGCGGGAGAGGATGAGCAGTTCTTC; CDR3 protein: CASSLLGLAGEDEQFF
V gene: TRBV7-2; J gene: TRBJ1-1; D gene: NA; clone size: few; CDR3 DNA: TGTGCCAGCAGCTTCAGGGATGACACTGAAGCTTTCTTT; CDR3 protein: CASSFRDDTEAFF
V gene: TRBV25-1; J gene: TRBJ2-7; D gene: NA; clone size: NA; CDR3 DNA: TGTGCCAGCAGTTTATCCGGGGACGAGCAGTACTTC; CDR3 protein: CASSLSGDEQYF
V gene: TRBV15; J gene: TRBJ2-4; D gene: NA; clone size: NA; CDR3 DNA: TGTGCCACCAGCGACACGACCGCAGGAAACATTCAGTACTTC; CDR3 protein: CATSDTTAGNIQYF
V gene: TRBV5-6; J gene: TRBJ2-5; D gene: NA; clone size: NA; CDR3 DNA: TGTGCCAGCAGCTTATCGGTTACAGGGCCTCCAGAGACCCAGTACTTC; CDR3 protein: CASSLSVTGPPETQYF
V gene: TRBV29-1; J gene: TRBJ1-4; D gene: NA; clone size: NA; CDR3 DNA: TGCAGCGTTGAAGCGCAGGGTGCAACTAATGAAAAACTGTTTTTT; CDR3 protein: CSVEAQGATNEKLFF
V gene: TRBV6-5; J gene: TRBJ2-1; D gene: NA; clone size: NA; CDR3 DNA: TGTGCCAGCAGCCTACAGGGTGAGGATGAGCAGTTCTTC; CDR3 protein: CASSLQGEDEQFF
V gene: TRBV27; J gene: TRBJ1-2; D gene: TRBD1; clone size: medium-sized; CDR3 DNA: TGTGCCAGCAGCCAAAAAGGGGGCAGTGACTATGGCTACACCTTC; CDR3 protein: CASSQKGGSDYGYTF
V gene: TRBV29-1; J gene: TRBJ1-2; D gene: NA; clone size: NA; CDR3 DNA: TGCAGCGTTGAGAGTGGTGGCTACACCTTC; CDR3 protein: CSVESGGYTF
V gene: TRBV18; J gene: TRBJ2-3; D gene: TRBD2; clone size: NA; CDR3 DNA: TGTGCCAGCTCACCGGGACTAGCGGGAGCAGGGGATACGCAGTATTTT; CDR3 protein: CASSPGLAGAGDTQYF
V gene: TRBV3-1/TRBV3-2; J gene: TRBJ1-6; D gene: NA; clone size: NA; CDR3 DNA: TGTGCCAGCAGCCAAGCCCCACAGGGTTATTCACCCCTCCACTTT; CDR3 protein: CASSQAPQGYSPLHF
V gene: TRBV6-2/TRBV6-3; J gene: TRBJ2-1; D gene: TRBD2; clone size: NA; CDR3 DNA: TGTGCCAGCAGTCCACTAGCGGGGGACAATGAGCAGTTCTTC; CDR3 protein: CASSPLAGDNEQFF
V gene: TRBV28; J gene: TRBJ2-7; D gene: NA; clone size: NA; CDR3 DNA: TGTGCCAGCAGCAAACTAGAGGTTGCCTCCTACGAGCAGTACTTC; CDR3 protein: CASSKLEVASYEQYF
V gene: TRBV27; J gene: TRBJ1-6; D gene: TRBD1; clone size: NA; CDR3 DNA: TGTGCCAGCAGTCGTACGACAGGGGTGGACTCACCCCTCCACTTT; CDR3 protein: CASSRTTGVDSPLHF
V gene: TRBV15; J gene: TRBJ2-2; D gene: TRBD2; clone size: NA; CDR3 DNA: TGTGCCACCAGCAGAGATCGTTGGGCTAGCGGGAAGTCCGGGGAGCTGTTTTTT; CDR3 protein: CATSRDRWASGKSGELFF
V gene: TRBV19; J gene: TRBJ2-1; D gene: TRBD2; clone size: NA; CDR3 DNA: TGTGCCAGTATCGATGCGGGAGGCTCCTACAATGAGCAGTTCTTC; CDR3 protein: CASIDAGGSYNEQFF
V gene: TRBV6-5; J gene: TRBJ1-3; D gene: NA; clone size: NA; CDR3 DNA: TGTGCCAGCACCGAAGGGGTCCCTGGAAACACCATATATTTT; CDR3 protein: CASTEGVPGNTIYF
V gene: TRBV19; J gene: TRBJ2-1; D gene: NA; clone size: NA; CDR3 DNA: TGTGCCAGTACCCCAGGAATCTACAATGAGCAGTTCTTC; CDR3 protein: CASTPGIYNEQFF
V gene: TRBV5-1; J gene: TRBJ2-1; D gene: NA; clone size: NA; CDR3 DNA: TGCGCCAGCAGCATCACTCAAGCCACCTACAATGAGCAGTTCTTC; CDR3 protein: CASSITQATYNEQFF
V gene: TRBV29-1; J gene: TRBJ2-5; D gene: NA; clone size: NA; CDR3 DNA: TGCAGCGTGGCCCCGGAGGAAGAGACCCAGTACTTC; CDR3 protein: CSVAPEEETQYF
V gene: TRBV4-2; J gene: TRBJ2-7; D gene: NA; clone size: NA; CDR3 DNA: TGTGCCAGCAGCCAAGATCTCGCTAGTTGGCCCTACGAGCAGTACTTC; CDR3 protein: CASSQDLASWPYEQYF
V gene: TRBV9; J gene: TRBJ2-3; D gene: TRBD1; clone size: once; CDR3 DNA: TGTGCCAGCAGCTATGCGGGGACAGGGGGCGTGGGACGTAGCACAGATACGCAGTATTTT; CDR3 protein: CASSYAGTGGVGRSTDTQYF
V gene: TRBV19; J gene: TRBJ2-3; D gene: TRBD2; clone size: NA; CDR3 DNA: TGTGCCAGTAGTATGTCAACTAGCGTTAATCCAGATACGCAGTATTTT; CDR3 protein: CASSMSTSVNPDTQYF
V gene: TRBV28; J gene: TRBJ1-1; D gene: TRBD1; clone size: NA; CDR3 DNA: TGTGCCAGCAGTTTAGGGACAGGGGCGAAAGCTTTCTTT; CDR3 protein: CASSLGTGAKAFF
V gene: TRBV6-5; J gene: TRBJ2-5; D gene: TRBD2; clone size: NA; CDR3 DNA: TGTGCCAGCAGTTACTTCCGACTAGCGGGAGTAGAGACCCAGTACTTC; CDR3 protein: CASSYFRLAGVETQYF
V gene: TRBV5-1; J gene: TRBJ2-2; D gene: TRBD1; clone size: few; CDR3 DNA: TGCGCCAGCAGCTTGGGACAGGGAAACACCGGGGAGCTGTTTTTT; CDR3 protein: CASSLGQGNTGELFF
V gene: TRBV6-5; J gene: TRBJ1-3; D gene: NA; clone size: NA; CDR3 DNA: TGTGCCAGCACGAGTACCGGAAACACCATATATTTT; CDR3 protein: CASTSTGNTIYF
V gene: TRBV5-1; J gene: TRBJ2-1; D gene: TRBD2; clone size: NA; CDR3 DNA: TGCGCCAGCACCCATAGCGGGAGAAGCAATGAGCAGTTCTTC; CDR3 protein: CASTHSGRSNEQFF
V gene: TRBV7-6; J gene: TRBJ1-1; D gene: NA; clone size: NA; CDR3 DNA: TGTGCCAGCAGCTTAGCGTATAGCGGGAGTGAAGCTTTCTTT; CDR3 protein: CASSLAYSGSEAFF
V gene: TRBV5-1; J gene: TRBJ2-5; D gene: NA; clone size: NA; CDR3 DNA: TGCGCCAGCAGCTCTCAAGAGACCCAGTACTTC; CDR3 protein: CASSSQETQYF
V gene: TRBV29-1; J gene: TRBJ2-5; D gene: NA; clone size: NA; CDR3 DNA: TGCAGCGTTGATAGGGGTAGAGAGACCCAGTACTTC; CDR3 protein: CSVDRGRETQYF